These T cell receptor beta chains were read from a single sample in a study of blood T cell repertoires in COVID-19. Repertoires were generated with immunoSEQ multiplex PCR, while TCRdb's copy carries only in-frame clones and drops some. The sample yields about 37,000 clones, under 90% seen once. The specimen sequenced was peripheral blood. The source of these receptors is a human donor in a cohort sampled during active COVID-19. Both conserved end residues are part of each CDR3. The D gene is left open where the match is weak. Clone size is stated in some rows and not others, as once, few, many or a class when expanded.

V	D	size	J	CDR3	DNA
TRBV5-1	-	once	TRBJ1-1	CASSLVPGAVTFF	TGCGCCAGCAGCTTGGTCCCGGGTGCGGTGACTTTCTTT
TRBV7-8	-	-	TRBJ1-6	CASSLAPPRRFYNSPLHF	TGTGCCAGCAGCTTAGCACCCCCGCGGAGGTTCTATAATTCACCCCTCCACTTT
TRBV2	-	-	TRBJ1-2	CASSENPVFCGIVCGYTF	TGTGCCAGCAGTGAAAACCCCGTATTTTGCGGGATCGTGTGTGGCTACACCTTC
TRBV10-3	-	-	TRBJ2-7	CAISGTGSSYEQYF	TGTGCCATCAGTGGTACAGGGAGCTCCTACGAGCAGTACTTC
TRBV7-2	-	-	TRBJ2-7	CASSPAYEQYF	TGTGCCAGCAGCCCAGCCTACGAGCAGTACTTC
TRBV29-1	TRBD1	-	TRBJ2-5	CSARGSETQYF	TGCAGCGCCAGGGGGTCAGAGACCCAGTACTTC
TRBV5-4	-	-	TRBJ1-2	CASSLASQNPNYGYTF	TGTGCCAGCAGCTTGGCCAGTCAGAATCCTAACTATGGCTACACCTTC
TRBV4-3	TRBD1	-	TRBJ2-7	CASSQDWRTGVSYEQYF	TGCGCCAGCAGCCAAGACTGGAGGACAGGGGTAAGCTACGAGCAGTACTTC
TRBV6-5	TRBD1	-	TRBJ1-2	CASRGDSTYGYTF	TGTGCCAGCAGAGGGGACAGTACCTATGGCTACACCTTC
TRBV7-6	-	-	TRBJ1-4	CASSSSPRVNEKLFF	TGTGCCAGCAGCTCCTCCCCTCGGGTTAATGAAAAACTGTTTTTT
TRBV7-2	-	-	TRBJ1-4	CASSGRASTNEKLFF	TGTGCCAGCTCCGGCAGGGCCTCAACTAATGAAAAACTGTTTTTT
TRBV21-1	-	-	TRBJ2-7	CASSKLGQALAVEKPYEQYF	TGTGCCAGCAGCAAATTAGGACAGGCACTAGCGGTCGAAAAACCCTACGAGCAGTACTTC
TRBV28	TRBD2	-	TRBJ2-1	CASSLGAGGRNEQFF	TGTGCCAGCAGTTTAGGCGCGGGAGGGCGGAATGAGCAGTTCTTC
TRBV9	-	-	TRBJ2-7	CASSVGHRDGEQYF	TGTGCCAGCAGCGTAGGGCACCGGGATGGCGAGCAGTACTTC
TRBV5-1	-	once	TRBJ2-3	CASSFSRDSDTQYF	TGCGCCAGCAGCTTCTCGCGGGACTCAGATACGCAGTATTTT
TRBV12-5	-	-	TRBJ1-6	CASGFGQNSPLHF	TGTGCTAGTGGTTTTGGACAGAATTCACCCCTCCACTTT
TRBV3-1/TRBV3-2	-	-	TRBJ1-4	CASSQESWAYGKLFF	TGTGCCAGCAGCCAAGAATCTTGGGCCTACGGAAAACTGTTTTTT